This TCR beta chain was obtained from a study of control samples from healthy donors and cancer patients. The germline gives CDR1 MNHEY, CDR2 SVGEGT. With V trimmed by 2 bases and J by 4 bases, 13 bases remained unmatched. CDR3 length equals 18 residues. Method: immunoSEQ multiplex PCR; TCRdb's copy keeps in-frame clones and lacks some. The sample includes fewer than 60,000 clones, 85% to 95% of them seen just once. The genes are TRBV6-2 or TRBV6-3 and TRBJ2-7, with 11 bases aligning to TRBD2. The sequenced material came from blood. The TCR comes from a man aged 25-45 years in good health. The CDR3 is CASSYGGRLAGRGYEQYF. CDR3 DNA sequence: TGTGCCAGCAGTTACGGAGGGAGACTAGCGGGAAGGGGGTACGAGCAGTACTTC.